One sample yielded the 24 T cell receptor beta chains listed below, sequenced in a study of vaccination and CD4 T cells after COVID-19. Their antigens are not known. This sample's treatment: roughly 11-day PBMC culture with coronavirus spike peptide pools or control peptides (ViraFEST assay). Cultured CD4+ T-cell DNA underwent Oncomine TCR Beta short-read sequencing. TCRdb re-derived calls from the PCR reads in MiXCR, one entry per CDR3 protein. This repertoire shows some 16,000 distinct CDR3 sequences, approximately 50% found once; its top ten account for 10% to 13%. Sequencing was done on a sample of CD4+ T cells from blood, cultured in vitro. All receptors derive from a human donor who had recovered from COVID-19.

This clonotype came up once. The chain combines TRBV20-1 with TRBJ2-1; D may be TRBD1 (7 bases). Germline loops: CDR1 DFQATT, CDR2 SNEGSKA (reference sequence). Between the trimmed V and J ends, which lost 2 bases and 10 bases, there was a span of 27 bases. The CDR3 is 17 amino acids. The CDR3 bases are TGCAGTGCTAGACTATTTCCAGGGGGGCCAAACCTAATCGAGCAGTTCTTC. Amino acids: CSARLFPGGPNLIEQFF.

This clonotype has only a few counts. The chain links TRBV2 to TRBJ1-5; D gene unclear. The V gene's germline CDR1 is SNHLY and CDR2 FYNNEI. Deletions cut 6 bases from V and 6 bases from J, with 12 bases between. CDR3 length: 13 amino acids. The CDR3 is CASRYLVSQPQHF. DNA for the CDR3: TGTGCCAGCAGATACCTAGTCAGTCAGCCCCAGCATTTT.

The V call is TRBV15, the J call TRBJ2-6, with 10 positions matching TRBD1. This CDR3 region has 22 residues. Germline lookup yields CDR1 LNHNV and CDR2 YYDKDF (reference sequence). The V gene end was trimmed by 0 bases and the J gene end by 2 bases; junction bases not matched to a gene: 16. The CDR3 DNA is TGTGCCACCAGCAGAGATTACAAGAAGACAGGGGGCAGTTTTGCTGGGGCCAACGTCCTGACTTTC. Amino acids: CATSRDYKKTGGSFAGANVLTF.

The chain uses TRBV28 and TRBJ1-2; a possible D gene is TRBD1 (6 bases). Germline loops: CDR1 MDHEN, CDR2 SYDVKM. Trimming took 8 bases from V and 5 from J, leaving 18 bases between them. The CDR3 is 14 residues long. The CDR3 reads CASGVGQTLYGYTF. The CDR3 DNA reads TGTGCCAGCGGTGTCGGACAGACACTTTATGGCTACACCTTC.

The chain is built from TRBV15 and TRBJ2-3, with a weak D call TRBD2 (6 bases). The CDR3 loop spans 14 amino acids. Germline V CDR1 and CDR2: LNHNV, YYDKDF (reference sequence). The V end was cut by 3 bases, the J end by 1 base, with 8 bases between. As DNA, the CDR3 is TGTGCCACCAGCAGGCGGAGGGGCACAGATACGCAGTATTTT. It encodes CATSRRRGTDTQYF.

This chain links TRBV11-1 with TRBJ2-3; 11 bases align to TRBD2. This CDR3 spans 14 amino acids. The junction had 4 bases not matched to a gene; V was cut back by 3 bases and J by 8 bases. Germline-derived CDR1 and CDR2 are SGHAT and FQDESV (reference sequence). Here the CDR3 reads CASSFSGGAGTQYF. The CDR3 DNA follows: TGTGCCAGCAGCTTTAGCGGGGGGGCTGGTACGCAGTATTTT.

The chain employs TRBV10-2 and TRBJ1-2; 8 positions agree with TRBD1. Trimming at V came to 6 bases and at J to 4 bases, leaving 4 bases not matched to a gene. Germline CDR1 is WSHSY and CDR2 is SAAADI. The CDR3 runs to 13 residues. CDR3: CASSGQGLYGYTF. The CDR3 DNA follows: TGCGCCAGCAGCGGACAGGGCCTCTATGGCTACACCTTC.

The CDR3 loop is CAISESRGRTNEQFF. CDR3 in DNA: TGTGCCATCAGTGAATCACGCGGGAGAACGAATGAGCAGTTCTTC. The chain employs TRBV10-3 and TRBJ2-1; 7 bases fit TRBD2. V lost 3 bases to trimming and J lost 7 bases; unmatched junction nucleotides: 9. From germline, CDR1 is ENHRY and CDR2 SYGVKD. This CDR3 has 15 amino acids.

Only one count was recorded for this clonotype. V is TRBV6-4 and J is TRBJ2-1; D gene uncertain. CDR1 MRHNA and CDR2 SNTAGT come from the germline V gene. Trimming cost V 4 bases and J 7 bases, with 17 bases left between them. This CDR3 comprises 15 residues. CDR3 sequence reads: CASSVYLGQVNEQFF. CDR3 nucleotide sequence: TGTGCCAGCAGTGTCTACCTGGGCCAGGTTAATGAGCAGTTCTTC.

The chain couples TRBV9 to TRBJ1-1; 9 positions match TRBD1. After removal of 3 bases from V and 9 bases from J, the junction contained 12 bases not matched to a gene. This CDR3 is 15 amino acids long. Germline loops: CDR1 SGDLS, CDR2 YYNGEE. DNA of the CDR3: TGTGCCAGCAGCGCAACTACAGGGGGCGCTGGACAAGCTTTCTTT. Encoded protein: CASSATTGGAGQAFF.

This sequence joins TRBV20-1 and TRBJ2-7; D is ambiguous. The CDR3 spans 12 residues. The germline V gene encodes CDR1 DFQATT and CDR2 SNEGSKA (reference sequence). V dropped 3 bases and J dropped 3 bases, with 9 bases sitting between them. The CDR3 DNA sequence: TGCAGTGCTAGGATGAGCCTCTACGAGCAGTACTTC. This encodes CSARMSLYEQYF.

To note about this clonotype: A junction end diverges from the germline sequence, so it may reflect a read error. The chain recombines TRBV6-1 with TRBJ1-5; no definite D call. Germline V gene data show CDR1 as MNHNS and CDR2 as SASEGT. The CDR3 runs 16 residues. In DNA, the CDR3 is TGTGCCAGCAGGAAAACGCGGGGATCTATCAATCAGCTCCAGCATTTT. Amino acids: CASRKTRGSINQLQHF.

This clonotype was picked up a small number of times. The J gene is TRBJ2-5, the V gene TRBV7-2; possible D gene TRBD2, 5 bases. Trimming left V 7 bases short and J 5 bases short, with 17 bases between. The CDR3 length is 14 residues. CDR1 is SGHTA and CDR2 is FQGNSA in the germline V gene. This chain's CDR3 is CASTQRLAGETQYF. Here the CDR3 DNA reads TGTGCCAGCACCCAGCGGCTAGCCGGGGAGACCCAGTACTTC.

V and J are TRBV18 and TRBJ2-1, with D unresolved. Deletions cut 4 bases from V and 5 bases from J, with 12 bases between. Germline CDR1 is KGHSH and CDR2 is LQKENI. This CDR3 region has 14 residues. The CDR3 DNA sequence: TGTGCCAGCTCACAGGAGACAAACGACAATGAGCAGTTCTTC. It encodes CASSQETNDNEQFF.

The chain combines TRBV6-1 with TRBJ2-3, with 10 nucleotides matching TRBD1. The CDR3 extends over 17 amino acids. CDR1 and CDR2 from the germline V gene are MNHNS and SASEGT. Trimming removed 6 bases from V and 2 bases from J; junction bases left unmatched: 11. The CDR3 spells CASRKLTGTGDTDTQYF. Here the CDR3 DNA reads TGTGCCAGCAGAAAACTGACCGGGACAGGGGACACAGATACGCAGTATTTT.

This clonotype has only a few counts. V is TRBV7-3 and J is TRBJ1-1; D gene unclear. Germline V gene sequence: CDR1 SGHTA, CDR2 FQGTGA. V was pared by 1 base and J by 2 bases, with 8 bases between. The length of the CDR3 is 14 residues. CDR3 sequence (DNA): TGTGCCAGCAGCTTAATAGCAGGCAACACTGAAGCTTTCTTT. As protein: CASSLIAGNTEAFF.

J is TRBJ2-7 and V is TRBV28; the D gene is possibly TRBD2 (5 bases). Germline V gene data show CDR1 as MDHEN and CDR2 as SYDVKM. The CDR3 contains 15 residues. V was pared by 4 bases and J by 2 bases, with 15 bases between. The CDR3 nucleotides are TGTGCCAGCAGTTCGTGGTTGAGGGAGCCCTACGAGCAGTACTTC. Translated: CASSSWLREPYEQYF.

Only a few counts were recorded for this clonotype. V gene TRBV6-5 combines with J gene TRBJ1-6; TRBD1 matches 7 bases. The germline gives CDR1 MNHEY, CDR2 SVGAGI. This CDR3 has 20 amino acids. V shed 0 bases and J 0 bases; nucleotides not matched to a gene: 11. CDR3 residues: CASSYSTGQSSSSYNSPLHF. The CDR3 bases are TGTGCCAGCAGTTACTCGACGGGACAGTCTTCGAGCTCCTATAATTCACCCCTCCACTTT.

The chain combines TRBV20-1 with TRBJ1-5; perhaps TRBD1 as D (5 bases). Trimming stripped 5 bases from V and 7 bases from J, with 18 bases between. The CDR3 spans 14 residues. CDR1 and CDR2 from the germline V gene are DFQATT and SNEGSKA (reference sequence). CDR3 sequence (DNA): TGCAGTGCTCCTAGGCCGGGGCAGGAACAGCCCCAGCATTTT. It codes for CSAPRPGQEQPQHF.

This clonotype was counted a few times. The chain carries TRBV12-3 or TRBV12-4 and TRBJ1-6; D might be TRBD1 (6 bases). The CDR3 has 14 residues. With 1 base removed from V and 10 bases from J, the gap between germline ends came to 11 bases. In DNA form, the CDR3 reads TGTGCCAGCAGTTTAGGGGGGGGCCGCTCACCCCTCCACTTT. Translating gives CASSLGGGRSPLHF.

The V call is TRBV6-2 or TRBV6-3, the J call TRBJ2-2; 9 positions agree with TRBD1. V shed 6 bases, J shed 9 bases, and the junction held 8 bases outside the gene matches. Germline V gene data show CDR1 as MNHEY and CDR2 as SVGEGT. This CDR3 has 14 residues. CDR3 in amino acids: CASSRQGGARELFF. In DNA, the CDR3 is TGTGCCAGCAGCCGACAGGGGGGAGCGCGGGAGCTGTTTTTT.

This clonotype came up a few times. The CDR3 nucleotides read TGCAGTGGAGCGGGAGCTTCCTACAATGAGCAGTTCTTC. Translating it yields CSGAGASYNEQFF. The rearrangement links TRBV20-1 to TRBJ2-1; TRBD2 agrees at 8 bases. The CDR3 extends over 13 amino acids. Trimming took 7 bases from V and 1 from J; bases not matched to a gene: 3. Germline assignment: CDR1 DFQATT and CDR2 SNEGSKA (reference sequence).

V usage is TRBV2 and J usage is TRBJ2-5; D possibly corresponds to TRBD2 (5 bases). The V end lost 6 bases, the J end lost 5 bases, and 16 bases lay between the germline ends. The CDR3 contains 14 residues. Per germline, CDR1 SNHLY and CDR2 FYNNEI. The CDR3 DNA is TGTGCCAGCAGCTGGAACTTGGGCGGGGAGACCCAGTACTTC. As protein: CASSWNLGGETQYF. Together with reference TRBV2 and TRBJ2-5, the CDR3 gives the full variable domain: EPEVTQTPSHQVTQMGQEVILRCVPISNHLYFYWYRQILGQKVEFLVSFYNNEISEKSEIFDDQFSVERPDGSNFTLKIRSTKLEDSAMYFCASSWNLGGETQYFGPGTRLLVL.

The DNA for the CDR3 is TGCAGTGCTCAGGCGTCCGGGGACGAGCAGTACTTC. Its protein is CSAQASGDEQYF. V gene TRBV20-1 combines with J gene TRBJ2-7, with D perhaps matching TRBD2 (5 bases). V lost 5 bases, J lost 5 bases, and 13 bases lay in between. CDR1 is DFQATT, CDR2 SNEGSKA, per germline (reference sequence). The CDR3 is made up of 12 amino acids.